A selection of T cell receptor beta chains follows, all from one sample in a study of T-cell reconstitution after alpha-beta-depleted transplantation in children. Via MiXCR, TCRdb re-called the PCR reads, giving one row per CDR3 protein. The sample records some 150,000 distinct CDR3 sequences, 8.5% to 10% being singletons. The source was PBMCs, mostly from graft donor cells, collected 180 days after TCRalphabeta/CD19-depleted stem cell transplant. These receptors were taken from a female patient younger than 10 who had a stem cell transplant for congenital amegakaryocytic thrombocytopenia, so the T cells may come from the graft donor. The CDR3 runs from the conserved cysteine through the conserved F or W. Each record gives: clone size, J gene, D gene, V gene, CDR3 length, CDR3 protein, CDR3 DNA. D genes are given only for firm matches. The size of a clone is reported for some rows only, either as once, few or many, or as a class for expanded clones.

abundance: few; j_gene: TRBJ2-1; d_gene: NA; v_gene: TRBV20-1; len: 14; CDR3aa: CSARETRIRYEQFF; CDR3nt: TGCAGTGCTAGGGAGACTAGAATTCGCTATGAGCAGTTCTTC
abundance: many; j_gene: TRBJ2-5; d_gene: TRBD2; v_gene: TRBV4-2; len: 17; CDR3aa: CASSEKGGLAGGETQYF; CDR3nt: TGTGCCAGCAGCGAAAAGGGGGGCCTAGCGGGAGGAGAGACCCAGTACTTC
abundance: few; j_gene: TRBJ1-4; d_gene: NA; v_gene: TRBV20-1; len: 15; CDR3aa: CSARDQRTMLPKLFF; CDR3nt: TGCAGTGCTAGAGATCAAAGAACTATGCTTCCAAAACTGTTTTTT
abundance: NA; j_gene: TRBJ2-7; d_gene: NA; v_gene: TRBV11-2; len: 12; CDR3aa: CASSLDRGEQYF; CDR3nt: TGTGCCAGCAGCTTAGATCGGGGAGAGCAGTACTTC
abundance: NA; j_gene: TRBJ1-2; d_gene: NA; v_gene: TRBV30; len: 14; CDR3aa: CAWSPIGGGNGYTF; CDR3nt: TGTGCCTGGAGTCCCATCGGTGGGGGGAATGGCTACACCTTC
abundance: many; j_gene: TRBJ1-1; d_gene: NA; v_gene: TRBV7-8; len: 14; CDR3aa: CASSLLRTDTEAFF; CDR3nt: TGTGCCAGCAGCTTGTTAAGAACAGACACTGAAGCTTTCTTT
abundance: many; j_gene: TRBJ2-2; d_gene: NA; v_gene: TRBV28; len: 14; CDR3aa: CASSLFGFTGELFF; CDR3nt: TGTGCCAGCAGTTTATTTGGGTTCACCGGGGAGCTGTTTTTT
abundance: few; j_gene: TRBJ2-1; d_gene: NA; v_gene: TRBV28; len: 14; CDR3aa: CASSGTQLYNEQFF; CDR3nt: TGTGCCAGCTCCGGGACTCAACTCTACAATGAGCAGTTCTTC
abundance: many; j_gene: TRBJ2-7; d_gene: NA; v_gene: TRBV28; len: 14; CDR3aa: CASSLMGLYYEQYF; CDR3nt: TGTGCCAGCAGTTTAATGGGACTCTACTACGAGCAGTACTTC
abundance: many; j_gene: TRBJ2-3; d_gene: TRBD1; v_gene: TRBV6-6; len: 15; CDR3aa: CASGGTGAFTDTQYF; CDR3nt: TGTGCCAGCGGGGGGACAGGGGCCTTCACAGATACGCAGTATTTT
abundance: many; j_gene: TRBJ1-6; d_gene: NA; v_gene: TRBV4-2; len: 16; CDR3aa: CASSQTGSSYNSPLHF; CDR3nt: TGTGCCAGCAGCCAAACAGGGAGCTCCTATAATTCACCCCTCCACTTT
abundance: many; j_gene: TRBJ1-1; d_gene: NA; v_gene: TRBV12-3/TRBV12-4; len: 15; CDR3aa: CASGSPFREGTEAFF; CDR3nt: TGTGCCAGCGGTTCCCCTTTTAGGGAAGGCACTGAAGCTTTCTTT
abundance: many; j_gene: TRBJ2-7; d_gene: NA; v_gene: TRBV20-1; len: 10; CDR3aa: CSASRSEQYF; CDR3nt: TGCAGTGCTAGCAGATCAGAGCAGTACTTC
abundance: few; j_gene: TRBJ2-1; d_gene: TRBD2; v_gene: TRBV7-6; len: 18; CDR3aa: CASSLRGGTGGRRDEQFF; CDR3nt: TGTGCCAGCAGCTTACGGGGGGGGACGGGCGGGAGACGCGATGAGCAGTTCTTC
abundance: NA; j_gene: TRBJ2-5; d_gene: NA; v_gene: TRBV5-1; len: 15; CDR3aa: CASSLGTGGPETQYF; CDR3nt: TGCGCCAGCAGCTTGGGGACCGGGGGGCCAGAGACCCAGTACTTC
abundance: few; j_gene: TRBJ2-2; d_gene: TRBD1; v_gene: TRBV27; len: 17; CDR3aa: CASSPPWDSANTGELFF; CDR3nt: TGTGCCAGCAGTCCCCCTTGGGACAGCGCGAACACCGGGGAGCTGTTTTTT
abundance: many; j_gene: TRBJ2-7; d_gene: NA; v_gene: TRBV12-3/TRBV12-4; len: 13; CDR3aa: CASRKQGSYEQYF; CDR3nt: TGTGCCAGCAGAAAACAGGGATCCTACGAGCAGTACTTC
abundance: few; j_gene: TRBJ1-1; d_gene: NA; v_gene: TRBV5-5; len: 14; CDR3aa: CASSFIGAPTEAFF; CDR3nt: TGTGCCAGCAGCTTCATAGGGGCCCCCACTGAAGCTTTCTTT
abundance: few; j_gene: TRBJ2-5; d_gene: TRBD2; v_gene: TRBV10-2; len: 17; CDR3aa: CASSELAGGPYQETQYF; CDR3nt: TGCGCCAGCAGTGAGCTAGCGGGGGGGCCGTATCAAGAGACCCAGTACTTC
abundance: few; j_gene: TRBJ2-1; d_gene: NA; v_gene: TRBV5-1; len: 16; CDR3aa: CASSLGGGATYNEQFF; CDR3nt: TGCGCCAGCAGCTTAGGGGGGGGGGCCACCTACAATGAGCAGTTCTTC
abundance: many; j_gene: TRBJ1-5; d_gene: NA; v_gene: TRBV20-1; len: 14; CDR3aa: CSVRETDALQPQHF; CDR3nt: TGCAGTGTAAGGGAGACAGACGCGTTGCAGCCCCAGCATTTT
abundance: NA; j_gene: TRBJ2-1; d_gene: TRBD2; v_gene: TRBV6-1; len: 13; CDR3aa: CASSEGLAGPQFF; CDR3nt: TGTGCCAGCAGTGAAGGACTAGCGGGACCGCAGTTCTTC
abundance: many; j_gene: TRBJ2-7; d_gene: TRBD1; v_gene: TRBV7-2; len: 13; CDR3aa: CASSLGTGFEQYF; CDR3nt: TGTGCCAGCAGCTTAGGGACAGGGTTCGAGCAGTACTTC
abundance: many; j_gene: TRBJ2-7; d_gene: NA; v_gene: TRBV6-5; len: 14; CDR3aa: CASSPAQADYEQYF; CDR3nt: TGTGCCAGCAGCCCGGCACAGGCAGACTACGAGCAGTACTTC
abundance: NA; j_gene: TRBJ2-3; d_gene: TRBD2; v_gene: TRBV4-3; len: 15; CDR3aa: CASSQDPGRTDTQYF; CDR3nt: TGCGCCAGCAGCCAAGATCCCGGGAGGACCGATACGCAGTATTTT
abundance: NA; j_gene: TRBJ2-3; d_gene: NA; v_gene: TRBV18; len: 14; CDR3aa: CASMRQYETDTQYF; CDR3nt: TGTGCCAGCATGCGGCAGTACGAAACAGATACGCAGTATTTT
abundance: NA; j_gene: TRBJ1-2; d_gene: NA; v_gene: TRBV28; len: 12; CDR3aa: CASRGGRGCYTF; CDR3nt: TGTGCCAGCAGGGGGGGGCGCGGTTGCTACACCTTC
abundance: NA; j_gene: TRBJ1-2; d_gene: NA; v_gene: TRBV6-1; len: 14; CDR3aa: CASSEVEFNYGYTF; CDR3nt: TGTGCCAGCAGTGAAGTGGAGTTTAACTATGGCTACACCTTC
abundance: many; j_gene: TRBJ2-3; d_gene: NA; v_gene: TRBV15; len: 16; CDR3aa: CATSRERGLWTDTQYF; CDR3nt: TGTGCCACCAGCAGAGAAAGGGGTTTGTGGACAGATACGCAGTATTTT